This T cell receptor (beta chain) came from a study of early T cells in non-severe SARS-CoV-2 infection. TCRdb fed the 5' RACE reads into MiXCR, producing one record per CDR3 protein. The sample has 95,000 to 110,000 distinct CDR3 sequences, around 10% seen once. This CDR3 is built from 17 residues. V shed 5 bases and J shed 0 bases, with 17 bases lying between them. The origin of this receptor is an adult who was a healthcare worker with PCR-confirmed SARS-CoV-2 infection or an uninfected control (not recorded which). V gene TRBV12-3 or TRBV12-4 combines with J gene TRBJ1-5; D perhaps matches TRBD1 (6 bases). Sequenced input: whole blood. The CDR3 loop reads CASSLDGRGPSNQPQHF. The DNA of the CDR3 is TGTGCCAGCAGTCTGGATGGTCGGGGGCCTAGCAATCAGCCCCAGCATTTT.